This T cell receptor (beta chain) was documented in a study of tumor and adjacent non-tumor tissue in lung cancer. Study at large: Histology: about twelve adenocarcinoma, a couple of squamous cell carcinoma, 1 small cell lung cancer. Aged roughly 31 to 80 years, patients included 9 to 11 men and roughly 5 women with stage I to III disease.

This clonotype was observed at least ten times. Its cognate antigen is unknown. RNA was extracted from bulk tissue without any cell sorting. Distant lung tissue was collected more than 3 cm away from the tumor edge. Germline V CDR1 and CDR2: MNHEY, SVGAGI. V was shortened by 6 bases and J by 1 base, with 13 bases between the two germline ends. The CDR3 runs 15 residues. Study-wide points: Compared with tumor, normal lung showed significantly lower TCR diversity. Normal lung showed higher cumulative top 100 clone frequency than tumor.

The library came from three nested PCR rounds adapted from ARM-PCR protocols. TCRdb passed the multiplex PCR reads through MiXCR, listing each CDR3 protein once. This table has some 66,000 distinct CDR3 sequences, roughly 57% appearing once. This clonotype was obtained from a man aged 65-85 years with non-small cell lung cancer. The rearrangement uses TRBV6-5 and TRBJ2-1, with D unresolved. The sequenced sample consisted of distant non-tumor lung tissue. The CDR3 bases are TGTGCCAGCAGGCAGGAGATACTTTCCTACAATGAGCAGTTCTTC. Its protein is CASRQEILSYNEQFF.